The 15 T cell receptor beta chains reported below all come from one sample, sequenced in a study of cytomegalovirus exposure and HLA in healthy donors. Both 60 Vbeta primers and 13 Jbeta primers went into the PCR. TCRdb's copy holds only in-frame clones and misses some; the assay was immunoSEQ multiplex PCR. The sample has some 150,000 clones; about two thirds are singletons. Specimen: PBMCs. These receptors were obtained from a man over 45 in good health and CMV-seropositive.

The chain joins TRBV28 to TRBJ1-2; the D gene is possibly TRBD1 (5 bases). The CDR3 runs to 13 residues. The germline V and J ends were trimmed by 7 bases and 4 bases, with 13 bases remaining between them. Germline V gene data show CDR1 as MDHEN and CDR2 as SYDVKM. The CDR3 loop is CASTPTDFYGYTF. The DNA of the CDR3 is TGTGCCAGCACCCCGACAGACTTCTATGGCTACACCTTC.

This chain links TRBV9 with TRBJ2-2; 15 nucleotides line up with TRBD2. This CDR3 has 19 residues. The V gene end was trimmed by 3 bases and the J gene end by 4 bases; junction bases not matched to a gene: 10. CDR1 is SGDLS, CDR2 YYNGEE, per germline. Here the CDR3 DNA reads TGTGCCAGCAGCGGAGATTCGGGACTAGCGGGAGGATTCACCGGGGAGCTGTTTTTT. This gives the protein CASSGDSGLAGGFTGELFF.

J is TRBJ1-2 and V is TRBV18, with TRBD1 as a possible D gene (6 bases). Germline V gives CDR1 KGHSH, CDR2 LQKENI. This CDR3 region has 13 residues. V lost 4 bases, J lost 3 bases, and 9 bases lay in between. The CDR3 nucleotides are TGTGCCAGCTCACGGACAGAAGACTATGGCTACACCTTC. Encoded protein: CASSRTEDYGYTF.

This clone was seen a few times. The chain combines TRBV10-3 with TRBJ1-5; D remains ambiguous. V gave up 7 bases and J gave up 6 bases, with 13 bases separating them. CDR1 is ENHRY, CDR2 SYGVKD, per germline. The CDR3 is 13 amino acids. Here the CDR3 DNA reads TGTGCCATCACGGGAGATCTGGGTCAGCCCCAGCATTTT. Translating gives CAITGDLGQPQHF.

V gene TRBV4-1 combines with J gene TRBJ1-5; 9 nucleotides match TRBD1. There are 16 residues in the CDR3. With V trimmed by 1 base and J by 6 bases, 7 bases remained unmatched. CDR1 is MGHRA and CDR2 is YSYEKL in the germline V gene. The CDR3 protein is CASSQGGTGMGQPQHF. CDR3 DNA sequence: TGCGCCAGCAGCCAAGGCGGGACAGGGATGGGTCAGCCCCAGCATTTT.

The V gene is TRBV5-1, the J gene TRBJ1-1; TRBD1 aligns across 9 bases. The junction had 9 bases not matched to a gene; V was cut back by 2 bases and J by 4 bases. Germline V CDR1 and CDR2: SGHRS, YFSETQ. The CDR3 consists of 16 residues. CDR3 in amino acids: CASSLNTGGRSTEAFF. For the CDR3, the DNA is TGCGCCAGCAGCTTAAATACAGGGGGCAGGAGCACTGAAGCTTTCTTT.

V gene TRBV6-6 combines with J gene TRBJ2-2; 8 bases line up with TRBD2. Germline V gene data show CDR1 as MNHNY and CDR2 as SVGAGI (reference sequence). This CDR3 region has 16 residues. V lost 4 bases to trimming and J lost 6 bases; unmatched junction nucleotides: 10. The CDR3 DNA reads TGTGCCAGCAGTTGGACTAGCCCACAGTCCGCCGGGGAGCTGTTTTTT. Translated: CASSWTSPQSAGELFF.

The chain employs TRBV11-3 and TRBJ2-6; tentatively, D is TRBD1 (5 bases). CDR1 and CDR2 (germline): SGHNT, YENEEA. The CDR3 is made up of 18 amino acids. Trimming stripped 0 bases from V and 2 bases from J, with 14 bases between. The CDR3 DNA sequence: TGTGCCAGCAGCTTAGATGGGATCCGCAGGGCTGGGGCCAACGTCCTGACTTTC. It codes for CASSLDGIRRAGANVLTF.

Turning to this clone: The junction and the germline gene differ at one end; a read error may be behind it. The CDR3 region is CASGYGQGNSPLHF. In nucleotides, the CDR3 is TGTGCCAGCGGTTATGGACAGGGAAATTCACCCCTCCACTTT. The V gene is TRBV6-5, the J gene TRBJ1-6, with 8 positions matching TRBD1. The CDR3 has 14 amino acids. In germline, CDR1 is MNHEY, CDR2 SVGAGI.

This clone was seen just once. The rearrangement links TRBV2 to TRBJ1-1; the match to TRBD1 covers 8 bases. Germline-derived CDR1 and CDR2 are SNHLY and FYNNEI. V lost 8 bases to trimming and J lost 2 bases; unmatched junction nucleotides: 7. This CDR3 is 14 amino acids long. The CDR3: CASWDQGANTEAFF. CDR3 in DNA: TGTGCCAGCTGGGATCAGGGGGCAAACACTGAAGCTTTCTTT.

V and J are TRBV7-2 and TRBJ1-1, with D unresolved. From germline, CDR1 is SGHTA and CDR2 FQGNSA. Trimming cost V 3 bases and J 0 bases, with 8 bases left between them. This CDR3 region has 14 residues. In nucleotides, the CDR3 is TGTGCCAGCAGCTTCAGTCCGCTGAACACTGAAGCTTTCTTT. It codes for CASSFSPLNTEAFF.

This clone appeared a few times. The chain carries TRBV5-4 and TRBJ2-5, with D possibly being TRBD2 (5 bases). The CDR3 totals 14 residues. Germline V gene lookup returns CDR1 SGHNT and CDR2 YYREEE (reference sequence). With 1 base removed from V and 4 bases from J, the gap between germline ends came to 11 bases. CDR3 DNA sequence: TGTGCCAGCAGCTTGCCGGGGTGGGGAGAGACCCAGTACTTC. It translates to CASSLPGWGETQYF.

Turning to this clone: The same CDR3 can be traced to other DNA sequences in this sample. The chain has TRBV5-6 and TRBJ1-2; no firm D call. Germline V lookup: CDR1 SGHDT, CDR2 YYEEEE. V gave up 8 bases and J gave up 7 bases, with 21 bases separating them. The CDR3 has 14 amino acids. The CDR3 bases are TGTGCCAGTGGTAAGGGAGGACCCAGCCCTGGCTACACCTTC. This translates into CASGKGGPSPGYTF.

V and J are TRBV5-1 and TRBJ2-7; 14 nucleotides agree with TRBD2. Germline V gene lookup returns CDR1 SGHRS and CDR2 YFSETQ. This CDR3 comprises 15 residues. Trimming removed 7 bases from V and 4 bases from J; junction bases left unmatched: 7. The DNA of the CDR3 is TGCGCCAGCGGGATAGGGACTAGCGGGGGTTACGAGCAGTACTTC. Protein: CASGIGTSGGYEQYF.

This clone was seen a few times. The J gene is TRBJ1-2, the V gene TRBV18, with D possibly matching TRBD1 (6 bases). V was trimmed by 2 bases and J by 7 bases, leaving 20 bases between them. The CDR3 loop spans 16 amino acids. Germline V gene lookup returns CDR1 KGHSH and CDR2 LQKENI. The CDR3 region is CASSPKEGGMGAGYTF. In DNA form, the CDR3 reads TGTGCCAGCTCACCAAAGGAAGGAGGTATGGGGGCTGGCTACACCTTC. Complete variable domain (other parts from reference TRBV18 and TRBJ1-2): NAGVMQNPRHLVRRRGQEARLRCSPMKGHSHVYWYRQLPEEGLKFMVYLQKENIIDESGMPKERFSAEFPKEGPSILRIQQVVRGDSAAYFCASSPKEGGMGAGYTFGSGTRLTVV.